This is a list of T cell receptor beta chains from one sample in a study of beta chain features in type 1 diabetes. Measured with immunoSEQ multiplex PCR; TCRdb has only the in-frame clones, and not every one. The table has a few hundred thousand clones, 8% to 10% seen once. Sequences were obtained from central memory CD4+ T cells from blood. These receptors were taken from a man aged 25-45 years with type 1 diabetes. Each CDR3 is given with its conserved first and last residue. D genes are given only for firm matches. Expanded clones are given a class, and other clones once, few, many or no size at all.

abundance,d_gene,v_gene,j_gene,CDR3nt,CDR3aa
few,TRBD1,TRBV30,TRBJ1-3,TGTGCCCAGGACAGGGAGCGAAACACCATATATTTT,CAQDRERNTIYF
NA,TRBD2,TRBV15,TRBJ2-4,TGTGCCACCAGCAGAGATATAGCGGGAGGGCTTCAGGGAGCCAAAAACATTCAGTACTTC,CATSRDIAGGLQGAKNIQYF
NA,TRBD2,TRBV28,TRBJ2-4,TGTGCCAGCAGTTTAGCGGGAGGATTTGCCAAAAACATTCAGTACTTC,CASSLAGGFAKNIQYF
many,NA,TRBV5-4,TRBJ2-2,TGTGCCAGCAGCTCCAGACTTGCGGAGCTGTTTTTT,CASSSRLAELFF
NA,TRBD1,TRBV18,TRBJ2-7,TGTGCCAGCTCACCCGTGCCGGACAGGGTCTCCTACGAGCAGTACTTC,CASSPVPDRVSYEQYF
few,NA,TRBV29-1,TRBJ1-3,TGCAGCGTCGGTGGTACGGCCTCCTCTGGAAACACCATATATTTT,CSVGGTASSGNTIYF
few,TRBD1,TRBV5-4,TRBJ1-2,TGTGCCAGCAGCCGGGAACAGGGGAACTATGGCTACACCTTC,CASSREQGNYGYTF
NA,NA,TRBV28,TRBJ1-3,TGTGCCAGCAGGCCAGGCAGCTCTGGAAACACCATATATTTT,CASRPGSSGNTIYF
NA,NA,TRBV29-1,TRBJ2-1,TGCAGCGTCGAGGGGAGAGGGCGTCCTGGCAATGAGCAGTTCTTC,CSVEGRGRPGNEQFF
once,NA,TRBV5-4,TRBJ2-7,TGTGCCAGCAGCTTAAGCTGGGACCGCGAGCAGTACTTC,CASSLSWDREQYF